The 18 T cell receptor beta chains in this list originate from one sample, sequenced in a study of OX40 agonist ivuxolimab in advanced cancers. Sequencing was performed with immunoSEQ multiplex PCR; in TCRdb, only in-frame clones are kept and a portion is missing. This sample carries 90,000 to 100,000 clones, approximately 91% of them seen once, and the ten largest clones take around 0.8%. The source material was CD4+ or CD8+ T cells sorted from blood, sampled in a trial of the OX40 agonist ivuxolimab. The receptors come from an adult with an advanced solid tumor such as melanoma, head and neck, liver or kidney cancer.

The chain carries TRBV19 and TRBJ1-1, with TRBD1 identical over 10 bases. This CDR3 has 14 amino acids. The ends lost 6 bases at V and 7 bases at J; junction bases unmatched: 8. CDR1 LNHDA and CDR2 SQIVND come from the germline V gene (reference sequence). The CDR3 is CASSADRGLGEAFF. The CDR3 DNA sequence: TGTGCCAGTAGCGCTGACAGGGGGCTTGGTGAAGCTTTCTTT.

V usage is TRBV29-1 and J usage is TRBJ1-2, with 11 bases identical to TRBD1. The CDR3 consists of 13 residues. In germline, CDR1 is SQVTM, CDR2 ANQGSEA. With 5 bases clipped from V and 8 bases from J, the junction kept 7 bases outside the gene matches. The CDR3: CSVLRDRGIGYTF. CDR3 nucleotides: TGCAGCGTTCTTCGGGACAGGGGGATCGGCTACACCTTC.

The chain has TRBV11-3 and TRBJ1-2; 8 nucleotides line up with TRBD1. Trimming cost V 1 base and J 3 bases; bases outside gene matches: 19. The CDR3 spans 20 residues. From germline, CDR1 is SGHNT and CDR2 YENEEA. The CDR3 DNA reads TGTGCCAGCAGCTTAGGCCCAGGGGGCCCTGCACAAATCCCTCACTATGGCTACACCTTC. Amino acid sequence: CASSLGPGGPAQIPHYGYTF.

The V gene is TRBV5-1, the J gene TRBJ1-1; TRBD1 matches 7 bases. The CDR3 consists of 15 residues. The V and J ends lost 4 bases and 3 bases, in that order; junction bases with no gene match: 9. Per the germline V gene, CDR1 is SGHRS and CDR2 is YFSETQ. CDR3 DNA sequence: TGCGCCAGCAGCGATCCGATAACAGGGGACACTGAAGCTTTCTTT. This encodes CASSDPITGDTEAFF.

The chain links TRBV28 to TRBJ2-4, with 8 bases identical to TRBD1. Looked up from germline, CDR1 is MDHEN and CDR2 is SYDVKM. The CDR3 consists of 15 residues. J was trimmed by 3 bases and V by 4 bases; bases with no gene match: 5. The chain's CDR3 is CASSSGQGGKNIQYF. The CDR3 DNA is TGTGCCAGCAGTTCCGGACAGGGCGGCAAAAACATTCAGTACTTC.

The chain joins TRBV30 to TRBJ2-4; possibly TRBD2 for D (6 bases). Germline V gene lookup returns CDR1 GTSNPN and CDR2 SVGIG (reference sequence). This CDR3 spans 13 amino acids. The V end lost 2 bases, the J end lost 9 bases, and 14 bases lay between the germline ends. The DNA for the CDR3 is TGTGCCTGGAGTCCAGGACCCGGGGGCATTCAGTACTTC. It codes for CAWSPGPGGIQYF.

The table lists this clone with a count of one. This chain joins TRBV30 and TRBJ2-5; D is unclear. The V end was cut by 3 bases, the J end by 1 base, with 6 bases between. The germline V gene has CDR1 GTSNPN and CDR2 SVGIG (reference sequence). The CDR3 loop spans 12 amino acids. The CDR3 coding sequence is TGTGCCTGGAGCCTTCCCCAAGAGACCCAGTACTTC. As protein: CAWSLPQETQYF. Based on the CDR3 plus reference TRBV30 and TRBJ2-5, the full variable domain is SQTIHQWPATLVQPVGSPLSLECTVEGTSNPNLYWYRQAAGRGLQLLFYSVGIGQISSEVPQNLSASRPQDRQFILSSKKLLLSDSGFYLCAWSLPQETQYFGPGTRLLVL.

This chain joins TRBV10-3 and TRBJ2-5; D might be TRBD2 (6 bases). Trimming removed 6 bases at V and 5 bases at J, with 10 bases between. This CDR3 comprises 12 residues. The V gene's germline CDR1 is ENHRY and CDR2 SYGVKD. The CDR3 coding sequence is TGTGCCATCAGGGGAGGAGGGGAGACCCAGTACTTC. This codes for CAIRGGGETQYF.

In its sample, this clone was seen once. V usage is TRBV5-1 and J usage is TRBJ2-1; 9 bases agree with TRBD1. The CDR3 has 15 residues. CDR1 and CDR2 from the germline V gene are SGHRS and YFSETQ. Trimming removed 4 bases from V and 9 bases from J; junction bases left unmatched: 11. CDR3 residues: CASSPDRGKRSEQFF. The CDR3 region has the DNA TGCGCCAGCAGCCCGGACAGGGGTAAGCGTAGTGAGCAGTTCTTC.

J is TRBJ1-1 and V is TRBV19, with TRBD1 matching 8 bases. This CDR3 region has 14 residues. V shed 6 bases, J shed 5 bases, and the junction held 8 bases outside the gene matches. Germline V gives CDR1 LNHDA, CDR2 SQIVND (reference sequence). In DNA, the CDR3 is TGTGCCAGTAGGGCGAGGACAGGGTATACTGAAGCTTTCTTT. The encoded protein is CASRARTGYTEAFF.

The genes are TRBV7-9 and TRBJ1-6; D gene ambiguous. Per the germline V gene, CDR1 is SEHNR and CDR2 is FQNEAQ (reference sequence). The CDR3 contains 15 residues. Trimming left V 5 bases short and J 9 bases short, with 17 bases between. CDR3 coding DNA: TGTGCCAGCAGCCCCGCCGCAGACTGGGGTTCACCCCTCCACTTT. Translation gives CASSPAADWGSPLHF.

The chain joins TRBV18 to TRBJ1-6; tentative D call: TRBD1 (5 bases). V lost 2 bases to trimming and J lost 7 bases, with 12 bases between them. This CDR3 has 15 residues. Germline CDR1 reads KGHSH; CDR2 reads LQKENI. The DNA of the CDR3 is TGTGCCAGCTCACCAAGTAGGGGCGAAAATTCACCCCTCCACTTT. It specifies CASSPSRGENSPLHF.

J is TRBJ1-1 and V is TRBV2; D uncertain. Germline assignment: CDR1 SNHLY and CDR2 FYNNEI. The CDR3 has 12 residues. Trimming stripped 5 bases from V and 5 bases from J, with 9 bases between. The CDR3 DNA reads as TGTGCCAGCAGTCTGAGTGGTACTGAAGCTTTCTTT. Translating gives CASSLSGTEAFF.

This rearrangement joins TRBV7-2 to TRBJ2-5, with D possibly being TRBD1 or TRBD2 (6 bases each). The ends were cut back, 4 bases at V and 5 bases at J, with 14 bases in the middle. Per the germline V gene, CDR1 is SGHTA and CDR2 is FQGNSA. This CDR3 region has 14 residues. The CDR3 DNA sequence: TGTGCCAGCAGCTCCATGGGGGGCCACGAGACCCAGTACTTC. Translating it yields CASSSMGGHETQYF.

The CDR3 region has the DNA TGTGCCAGCAGCCTAGACCGGGGCGAGCAGTTCTTC. It specifies CASSLDRGEQFF. The V gene is TRBV5-4, the J gene TRBJ2-1; D possibly matches TRBD1 or TRBD2 (5 bases each). Trimming took 4 bases from V and 10 from J, leaving 12 bases between them. CDR1 and CDR2 (germline): SGHNT, YYREEE (reference sequence). The CDR3 loop spans 12 amino acids. Supplemented by reference TRBV5-4 and TRBJ2-1, the full variable domain reads ETGVTQSPTHLIKTRGQQVTLRCSSQSGHNTVSWYQQALGQGPQFIFQYYREEENGRGNFPPRFSGLQFPNYSSELNVNALELDDSALYLCASSLDRGEQFFGPGTRLTVL.

The chain carries TRBV10-3 and TRBJ2-1; 7 positions agree with TRBD2. V was clipped by 5 bases and J by 5 bases; unmatched bases: 12. The CDR3 sequence is 16 residues long. Germline loops: CDR1 ENHRY, CDR2 SYGVKD. The CDR3 is CAISRGTGTTNNEQFF. Written as DNA, the CDR3 is TGTGCCATCAGTCGGGGTACCGGGACTACTAACAATGAGCAGTTCTTC.

The chain has TRBV7-2 and TRBJ1-4, with D possibly TRBD1 on 6 matching bases. Germline V gene data show CDR1 as SGHTA and CDR2 as FQGNSA. V was shortened by 5 bases and J by 2 bases, with 12 bases between the two germline ends. This CDR3 comprises 15 residues. Here the CDR3 DNA reads TGTGCCAGCAGCGACTCGGGGGGCACTAATGAAAAACTGTTTTTT. Translated: CASSDSGGTNEKLFF.

V gene TRBV7-9 combines with J gene TRBJ2-2; 8 bases agree with TRBD1. V gave up 3 bases and J gave up 4 bases; unmatched junction bases: 1. The CDR3 loop spans 14 amino acids. Germline V lookup: CDR1 SEHNR, CDR2 FQNEAQ (reference sequence). The CDR3 region has the DNA TGTGCCAGCAGCTTGACAGGGGCCACCGGGGAGCTGTTTTTT. It codes for CASSLTGATGELFF.